The clone carrying this T cell receptor (beta chain) appeared many times. Its specificity is unknown. Germline CDR1 MNHEY, CDR2 SMNVEV (reference sequence). The V end was cut by 3 bases, the J end by 4 bases, with 10 bases between. The CDR3 has 13 residues. The sample originates from a study of molecular identifiers for immune sequencing clone quantification. Regarding the study as a whole: Reportedly, one cell's Jurkat TCR RNA was detected within 1,200,000 naive CD8 cells.

TCRdb re-analysed the PCR reads in MiXCR, keeping a single row per CDR3 protein. The data contain over 65,000 distinct CDR3 sequences, roughly 23% of them singletons. The rearrangement uses TRBV27 and TRBJ2-7; TRBD1 is a possible D gene (7 bases). This sequence originates from a human donor in good health. Some libraries in this study had Jurkat cell RNA spiked in. Sequenced input: naive CD8+ T cells from blood, with Jurkat cell RNA spiked in. The sample's subset: FACS-sorted CD8+CD4-CCR7+CD45RA+ naive T cells. The CDR3 reads CASSFQGGYEQYF. CDR3 nucleotide sequence: TGTGCCAGCAGTTTCCAGGGGGGTTACGAGCAGTACTTC.